The 23 T cell receptor beta chains given below trace back to one sample, sequenced in a study of CD8+ T cells in alopecia areata. The pooled cutaneous lymph node cells were sorted using several markers (CD4, CD8alpha, NKG2D, NKG2ACE and others). The sequencing template was cDNA reverse transcribed from extracted RNA. Sequencing was performed with immunoSEQ multiplex PCR; in TCRdb, only in-frame clones are kept and a portion is missing. This sample shows over 250,000 clones and no singletons; 1.2% rests with the ten largest. Sequenced: CD4+ T cells sorted from a lymph node. The receptors derive from a C3H/HeJ mouse with alopecia areata. Strain MHC haplotype: H2-k.

Of note for this clone: Gene names denote mouse genes. The read falls 4 residues short of the CDR3 end, and the missing part is taken from the germline J gene. The chain links TRBV1 to TRBJ2-1; D remains ambiguous. Germline CDR1 NSQYPW, CDR2 LRSPGD (reference sequence). The CDR3 is made up of 14 amino acids. The V end was cut by 3 bases, the J end by 0 bases, with 6 bases between. The DNA read from the CDR3 is TGCACCTGCAGTGCTTCCATTAACTATGCT. Protein sequence: CTCSASINYA. The CDR3 reads in full as CTCSASINYAEQFF.

This clone turned up a few times. Mouse names are used for the genes. The sequenced fragment ends 4 residues before the CDR3 boundary, so the rest is inferred from the germline J gene. This sequence joins TRBV13-1 and TRBJ2-5; 11 bases are a match to TRBD1. Germline CDR1 NSHNY, CDR2 SYGAGN. The length of the CDR3 is 14 residues. CDR3 DNA, as far as it was read: TGTGCCAGCAGCCCGGACAGGGGGCGAGAC. This translates into CASSPDRGRD. The full-length CDR3 reads as CASSPDRGRDTQYF.

As to this clone: Gene names are the mouse ones. The sequence runs out 4 residues before the end of the CDR3; the remainder is reconstructed from the germline J gene. The genes are TRBV13-3 and TRBJ2-1, with 10 bases that match TRBD2. The V segment lost 3 bases and the J segment 2 bases; nucleotides outside the gene matches: 2. Looked up from germline, CDR1 is NNHDY and CDR2 is SYVADS. The CDR3 sequence is 15 residues long. The part of the CDR3 DNA that was read is TGTGCCAGCAGTGGGGGACTGGGGTACTATGCT. It codes for CASSGGLGYYA. The whole CDR3 is CASSGGLGYYAEQFF.

As concerns this clone: The gene names given are mouse names. The read is 4 residues too short to cover the CDR3 end, so that end is filled in from the germline J gene. This chain joins TRBV5 and TRBJ1-2; no reliable D call. Germline CDR1 reads LGHNA; CDR2 reads YNLKQL (reference sequence). The CDR3 spans 15 residues. V was cut by 0 bases and J by 0 bases, with 8 bases left in between. CDR3 in amino acids: CASSQEYLANSDYTF. The covered CDR3 bases are TGTGCCAGCAGCCAAGAATACCTGGCAAACTCC.

This clone was found a few times. Any gene name here is a mouse gene name. The CDR3 is cut off 4 residues early in the read; its end comes from the germline J gene. This chain connects TRBV19 to TRBJ2-7; 8 nucleotides align to TRBD2. The length of the CDR3 is 14 residues. Trimming removed 7 bases from V and 1 base from J; junction bases left unmatched: 7. Germline lookup yields CDR1 FNHDT and CDR2 SITEND (reference sequence). The CDR3: CASAGGARSYEQYF. Partial CDR3 DNA: TGTGCCAGCGCGGGGGGGGCGCGGTCCTAT.

Regarding this clone: The gene names given are mouse names. The DNA ends 3 residues before the CDR3 does, and the rest of the CDR3 is filled in from the germline J gene. Other DNA sequences in this specimen translate into the identical CDR3. The chain links TRBV13-1 to TRBJ1-6, with D tentatively TRBD1 (5 bases). TRBJ1-6 has ORF status, its function being uncertain. Germline-derived CDR1 and CDR2 are NSHNY and SYGAGN. The germline V and J ends were trimmed by 2 bases and 7 bases, with 10 bases remaining between them. The CDR3 length is 14 residues. CDR3 sequence: CASSDREGNSPLYF. The sequenced CDR3 bases are TGTGCCAGCAGTGACCGGGAGGGGAATTCGCCC.

About this clone itself: The genes are named according to mouse. The read finishes 4 residues shy of the CDR3 end, and the germline J gene is used to complete it. The chain employs TRBV5 and TRBJ2-7, with D perhaps TRBD1 (6 bases). The CDR3 is made up of 14 amino acids. Trimming cost V 2 bases and J 0 bases, with 8 bases left between them. Germline V gene lookup returns CDR1 LGHNA and CDR2 YNLKQL (reference sequence). The sequenced part of the CDR3 DNA is TGTGCCAGCAGCCAAACAGGGAACTCCTAT. Translating gives CASSQTGNSY. The whole CDR3 reads CASSQTGNSYEQYF.

Only a few counts were recorded for this clone. The genes and germline here are from mouse. Sequencing ends 4 residues short of the CDR3 end; the germline J gene provides the rest. The chain is built from TRBV5 and TRBJ2-1; possibly TRBD1 for D (6 bases). This CDR3 has 16 amino acids. V gave up 4 bases and J gave up 3 bases, with 16 bases separating them. CDR1 and CDR2 (germline): LGHNA, YNLKQL (reference sequence). The CDR3 reads CASSPDRTGGYAEQFF. CDR3 bases read: TGTGCCAGCAGCCCCGACAGGACGGGAGGCTATGCT.

In regard to this clone: Gene names and germline refer to mouse. The CDR3 is cut off 4 residues early in the read; its end comes from the germline J gene. This specimen includes other DNA sequences encoding the same CDR3. The rearrangement links TRBV19 to TRBJ2-3, with 11 nucleotides matching TRBD2. V shed 0 bases, J shed 1 base, and the junction held 1 base outside the gene matches. CDR3 length: 16 amino acids. In germline, CDR1 is FNHDT, CDR2 SITEND (reference sequence). The CDR3 bases that were read are TGTGCCAGCAGTATAGACTGGGGGGGCGGTGCAGAA. Amino acid sequence: CASSIDWGGGAE. The complete CDR3 sequence is CASSIDWGGGAETLYF.

This clone was seen only a few times. Mouse germline and gene names are used. Sequencing ends 4 residues short of the CDR3 end; the germline J gene provides the rest. The V gene is TRBV1, the J gene TRBJ2-5; 9 positions agree with TRBD1. Germline-derived CDR1 and CDR2 are NSQYPW and LRSPGD (reference sequence). The CDR3 loop spans 13 amino acids. The DNA read from the CDR3 is TGCACCTGCGGGGGACAGGGAGGGGAC. It encodes CTCGGQGGD. The full CDR3 sequence reads CTCGGQGGDTQYF.

Points on this clone: Each gene name is a mouse one. With the read ending 4 residues before the CDR3 end, the germline J gene is used to fill in that end. The V call is TRBV13-3, the J call TRBJ2-7; D gene uncertain. V was shortened by 1 base and J by 0 bases, with 11 bases between the two germline ends. The V gene's germline CDR1 is NNHDY and CDR2 SYVADS. This CDR3 region has 15 residues. The CDR3 DNA, read in part, is TGTGCCAGCAGTGATCCCCGACAAAGCTCCTAT. Residues: CASSDPRQSSY. The whole CDR3 sequence is CASSDPRQSSYEQYF.

Comment on this clone: Mouse names are used for the genes. The read ends 4 residues early relative to the CDR3; the germline J gene fills the gap. This chain connects TRBV19 to TRBJ2-5, with D uncertain. Trimming took 5 bases from V and 0 from J, leaving 7 bases between them. The CDR3 is 13 residues long. CDR1 is FNHDT and CDR2 is SITEND in the germline V gene (reference sequence). Incomplete CDR3 DNA: TGTGCCAGCAGCCAGTCTAACCAAGAC. It specifies CASSQSNQD. The whole CDR3 protein is CASSQSNQDTQYF.

Of note for this clone: Gene names and germline match the mouse. The sequenced fragment ends 3 residues before the CDR3 boundary, so the rest is inferred from the germline J gene. The rearrangement links TRBV13-1 to TRBJ1-6; 9 bases match TRBD1. TRBJ1-6 is marked as an open reading frame, function uncertain. V trimming: 5 bases; J trimming: 8 bases; junction bases outside the gene matches: 2. This CDR3 spans 13 amino acids. Per germline, CDR1 NSHNY and CDR2 SYGAGN. CDR3 in amino acids: CASSRTGDSPLYF. The covered CDR3 bases are TGTGCCAGCAGCCGGACAGGGGATTCGCCC.

Comment on this clone: Gene names are the mouse ones. Sequencing ends 4 residues short of the CDR3 end; the germline J gene provides the rest. Other DNA sequences from this sample encode an identical CDR3 as well. The chain links TRBV13-1 to TRBJ2-5, with 9 nucleotides matching TRBD2. The CDR3 totals 13 residues. Per germline, CDR1 NSHNY and CDR2 SYGAGN. The sequenced CDR3 bases are TGTGCCAGCACTACTGGGGGGCAGGAC. Its protein product is CASTTGGQD. The whole CDR3 protein reads CASTTGGQDTQYF.

With respect to this clone: Mouse gene names apply. The CDR3 extends 4 residues past the end of the read, so its final part is completed from the germline J gene. The chain joins TRBV5 to TRBJ2-5; D may be TRBD1 (6 bases). V dropped 2 bases and J dropped 2 bases, with 8 bases sitting between them. This CDR3 is built from 14 residues. CDR1 is LGHNA and CDR2 is YNLKQL in the germline V gene (reference sequence). The sequenced CDR3 bases are TGTGCCAGCAGCCAAAGACAGGTCCAAGAC. Translation: CASSQRQVQD. The entire CDR3 is CASSQRQVQDTQYF.

As regards this clone: The genes and germline here are from mouse. Coverage ceases 4 residues before the CDR3 finishes, and the germline J gene fills in the end. The chain couples TRBV3 to TRBJ2-1, with D maybe TRBD2 (6 bases). In germline, CDR1 is SNHLY, CDR2 FYNGKV (reference sequence). CDR3 size: 16 residues. V lost 0 bases, J lost 0 bases, and 9 bases lay in between. The CDR3 reads CASSLALLGNYAEQFF. CDR3 DNA, as far as it was read: TGTGCCAGCAGCTTAGCGCTACTGGGTAACTATGCT.

This clone was seen only a few times. Germline and genes here are mouse. The DNA read from the CDR3 is TGTGCCAGCAGTTTCCAACAGGGGAACTATGCT. This codes for CASSFQQGNYA. The whole CDR3 reads CASSFQQGNYAEQFF. The chain recombines TRBV14 with TRBJ2-1; 7 nucleotides line up with TRBD1. The CDR3 extends 4 residues past the end of the read, so its final part is completed from the germline J gene. This CDR3 comprises 15 residues. Germline V gene lookup returns CDR1 SGHDT and CDR2 FRDEAV. V lost 1 base to trimming and J lost 1 base; unmatched junction nucleotides: 2.

This clone turned up a few times. The listed genes are named as in mouse. The CDR3 end lies 4 residues beyond the end of the read and is filled in from the germline J gene. V and J are TRBV31 and TRBJ2-3; 7 bases match TRBD2. CDR3 length: 15 residues. Germline V gene data show CDR1 as GKSSPN and CDR2 as SITVG. Trimming at V came to 2 bases and at J to 1 base, leaving 6 bases not matched to a gene. The sequenced part of the CDR3 DNA is TGTGCCTGGAGTATCCGACTGGGAGGTGCAGAA. Translation gives CAWSIRLGGAE. The whole CDR3 region reads CAWSIRLGGAETLYF.

In its sample, this clone was seen a few times. Mouse names are used for the genes. Partial CDR3 DNA: TGTGCCAGCAGTGATGCAAGGGGGGCCAGTTAT. It is translated as CASSDARGASY. The CDR3 as a whole reads CASSDARGASYEQYF. V gene TRBV13-1 combines with J gene TRBJ2-7; D perhaps matches TRBD2 (7 bases). The read terminates 4 residues before the CDR3 end, so the remaining end is supplied by the germline J gene. The CDR3 extends over 15 amino acids. Germline assignment: CDR1 NSHNY and CDR2 SYGAGN.

This clone was recorded many times. Mouse gene names apply. The sequence runs out 4 residues before the end of the CDR3; the remainder is reconstructed from the germline J gene. Other DNA sequences within the sample encode an identical CDR3. J is TRBJ2-7 and V is TRBV19, with 13 bases aligning to TRBD2. The V and J ends lost 4 bases and 0 bases, in that order; junction bases with no gene match: 1. The CDR3 contains 15 residues. CDR1 FNHDT and CDR2 SITEND come from the germline V gene (reference sequence). CDR3 sequence reads: CASSRDWGGSYEQYF. CDR3 DNA, as far as it was read: TGTGCCAGCAGTCGGGACTGGGGGGGCTCCTAT.

This clone has just a few counts. Gene labels here are mouse ones. The read terminates 4 residues ahead of where the CDR3 ends, so the germline J gene completes it. This chain links TRBV13-1 with TRBJ1-2, with D maybe TRBD1 (5 bases). CDR1 is NSHNY and CDR2 is SYGAGN in the germline V gene. V lost 0 bases and J lost 1, with 7 bases in between. The CDR3 consists of 14 residues. CDR3 DNA (partial): TGTGCCAGCAGTGATGGGGGGGAAAACTCC. This sequence encodes CASSDGGENS. The whole CDR3 sequence reads CASSDGGENSDYTF.

The table lists this clone with a few counts. The germline and genes are mouse ones. The CDR3 extends 4 residues past the end of the read, so its final part is completed from the germline J gene. The chain links TRBV13-3 to TRBJ2-2, with 9 bases aligning to TRBD2. The CDR3 is 16 residues long. Germline V gives CDR1 NNHDY, CDR2 SYVADS. J was trimmed by 0 bases and V by 6 bases; bases with no gene match: 6. The CDR3 DNA, read in part, is TGTGCCAGCAACTGGGGGGCCTCTGCAAACACCGGG. Its translation: CASNWGASANTG. The whole CDR3 protein reads CASNWGASANTGQLYF.

This clone was seen many times. The genes and germline here are from mouse. The missing CDR3 end, 4 residues past where the read stops, is filled in from the germline J gene. This chain connects TRBV1 to TRBJ2-3; D is possibly TRBD1 (6 bases). V lost 4 bases, J lost 0 bases, and 11 bases lay in between. The CDR3 covers 15 residues. CDR1 and CDR2 from the germline V gene are NSQYPW and LRSPGD (reference sequence). The CDR3 is CTCSDGTSSAETLYF. The sequenced part of the CDR3 DNA is TGCACCTGCAGTGACGGGACATCTAGTGCAGAA.